These T cell receptor beta chains were read from a single sample in a study of T cell responses to AZD1222 COVID-19 vaccine. This table comes from immunoSEQ multiplex PCR, and its TCRdb copy is limited to in-frame clones, with some not included. This sample carries around 160,000 clones, approximately 88% of them seen once, and the ten largest clones take roughly 16%. The sequences come from peripheral blood, collected on day 0 of AZD1222 vaccination. These receptors were taken from an adult in good health. CDR3s include the opening cysteine and the closing phenylalanine or tryptophan. The order of the fields is CDR3 DNA, CDR3 protein, clone size, D gene, J gene, V gene. The D gene is left open where the match is weak. Size values are once, few and many counts, or a class for expanded clones, and some rows have none.

TGCGCCAGCAGCTTGGTGGGGGGCGCGTTGGGGACTGAAGCTTTCTTT,CASSLVGGALGTEAFF,.,.,TRBJ1-1,TRBV5-1
TGCAGCGTAGCACAGGGGGCAGGGAATTCACCCCTCCACTTT,CSVAQGAGNSPLHF,.,TRBD1,TRBJ1-6,TRBV29-1
TGTGCCAGCAGCCAAGCAAGCGTCGGGGATGAGCAGTTCTTC,CASSQASVGDEQFF,.,.,TRBJ2-1,TRBV3-1/TRBV3-2
TGTGCCAGCTCACCCCCTAACACTTTAAACTATGGCTACACCTTC,CASSPPNTLNYGYTF,.,.,TRBJ1-2,TRBV18
TGTGCCAGCAGCCATCCACGGGAGGGTGGGAACTATGGCTACACCTTC,CASSHPREGGNYGYTF,.,.,TRBJ1-2,TRBV11-3
TGTGCCAGCAGCTTAAGCGTTGGGGAGCAGTACTTC,CASSLSVGEQYF,.,.,TRBJ2-7,TRBV7-9
TGTGCTAGTGCTATGGACCTAAACGGCGAAAAACTGTTTTTT,CASAMDLNGEKLFF,.,.,TRBJ1-4,TRBV12-5
TGTGCCAGCTCACCCGATCCACGCGCGACTGGCTACACCTTC,CASSPDPRATGYTF,.,.,TRBJ1-2,TRBV18
TGTGCCAGTAGTAGGACAGGGGAAAGCACTGAAGCTTTCTTT,CASSRTGESTEAFF,.,TRBD1,TRBJ1-1,TRBV19
TGTGCCAGCAGGAAAAGGGGAGGGAGCTATGGCTACACCTTC,CASRKRGGSYGYTF,few,.,TRBJ1-2,TRBV2
TGTGCCAGTAGTAACGGGGGGGGCACTGAAGCTTTCTTT,CASSNGGGTEAFF,.,.,TRBJ1-1,TRBV19
TGTGCCAGCAGCCTAGTCTATAGTTTGCAGGCCGGTAACTATGGCTACACCTTC,CASSLVYSLQAGNYGYTF,.,.,TRBJ1-2,TRBV7-2